This passage covers 31 T cell receptor beta chains from one sample sequenced in a study of graft-versus-host responses after intestinal transplantation. Using immunoSEQ multiplex PCR, the repertoire was profiled, and TCRdb retains in-frame clones only, with some absent. The sample gives about 14,000 clones, around 77% of which show up once; around 4% is in the top ten. Processed graft tissue released its intraepithelial and lamina propria lymphocytes. Sequencing was performed on ileum tissue, taken about 26 days after intestinal transplant. The origin of the receptors is a human patient who received an intestinal transplant, so some T cells may come from the graft donor.

The CDR3 bases are TGTGCCTGGAGTGGAACAGTGACAGATACGCAGTATTTT. Protein sequence: CAWSGTVTDTQYF. The chain recombines TRBV30 with TRBJ2-3; D unresolved. V lost 1 base, J lost 3 bases, and 8 bases lay in between. The CDR3 contains 13 residues. Germline V CDR1 and CDR2: GTSNPN, SVGIG (reference sequence). The variable domain in full, with the rest retrieved from reference TRBV30 and TRBJ2-3, is SQTIHQWPATLVQPVGSPLSLECTVEGTSNPNLYWYRQAAGRGLQLLFYSVGIGQISSEVPQNLSASRPQDRQFILSSKKLLLSDSGFYLCAWSGTVTDTQYFGPGTRLTVL.

The chain couples TRBV7-6 to TRBJ2-2; 12 bases line up with TRBD1. With 5 bases clipped from V and 7 bases from J, the junction kept 8 bases outside the gene matches. Germline loops: CDR1 SGHVS, CDR2 FNYEAQ. The length of the CDR3 is 16 residues. CDR3 loop: CASSTPGQGAGGELFF. The CDR3 DNA follows: TGTGCCAGCAGCACACCGGGACAGGGGGCCGGCGGGGAGCTGTTTTTT.

The V and J genes are TRBV7-3 and TRBJ2-1, with TRBD1 as a possible D gene (6 bases). Trimming took off 2 bases at V and 4 bases at J, with 21 bases between the two ends. Germline values: CDR1 SGHTA, CDR2 FQGTGA. CDR3 size: 18 residues. The CDR3 sequence is CASSLYPATGSRYNEQFF. The DNA for the CDR3 is TGTGCCAGCAGCTTATACCCCGCTACAGGGTCCAGATACAATGAGCAGTTCTTC.

This chain uses TRBV5-5 with TRBJ2-1; D call uncertain. Trimming removed 4 bases from V and 4 bases from J, with 6 bases in between. The CDR3 runs 12 residues. From germline, CDR1 is SGHKS and CDR2 YYEKEE (reference sequence). The CDR3 loop is CASSLSYNEQFF. For the CDR3, the DNA is TGTGCCAGCAGCCTGTCTTACAATGAGCAGTTCTTC.

In this sample, this clone turned up a few times. The rearrangement uses TRBV7-9 and TRBJ2-5, with D possibly TRBD1 on 8 matching bases. There are 14 residues in the CDR3. Between the trimmed V and J ends, which lost 5 bases and 2 bases, there was a span of 12 bases. The germline gives CDR1 SEHNR, CDR2 FQNEAQ (reference sequence). Written as DNA, the CDR3 is TGTGCCAGCAGCCCACAGGGGGGGCAAGAGACCCAGTACTTC. Its translation is CASSPQGGQETQYF.

The chain couples TRBV7-6 to TRBJ2-7; no firm D call. CDR3 length: 13 residues. In germline, CDR1 is SGHVS, CDR2 FNYEAQ. Trimming took 3 bases from V and 3 from J, leaving 9 bases between them. The DNA for the CDR3 is TGTGCCAGCAGCTTCTCCCACAGCTACGAGCAGTACGTC. The encoded protein is CASSFSHSYEQYV.

CDR3 sequence reads: CASSPGHNQPQHF. CDR3 sequence (DNA): TGCGCCAGCAGCCCCGGACACAATCAGCCCCAGCATTTT. V usage is TRBV10-2 and J usage is TRBJ1-5; D possibly corresponds to TRBD1 (5 bases). Deletions cut 6 bases from V and 3 bases from J, with 9 bases between. This CDR3 spans 13 amino acids. CDR1 is WSHSY and CDR2 is SAAADI in the germline V gene.

The J gene is TRBJ1-1, the V gene TRBV9; 7 bases align to TRBD1. Trimming took 0 bases from V and 1 from J; bases not matched to a gene: 0. The CDR3 length is 14 residues. CDR1 and CDR2 (germline): SGDLS, YYNGEE. CDR3 in amino acids: CASSVGQGNTEAFF. CDR3 nucleotides: TGTGCCAGCAGCGTAGGACAGGGGAACACTGAAGCTTTCTTT.

V gene TRBV4-2 combines with J gene TRBJ1-1; D uncertain. Per germline, CDR1 LGHNA and CDR2 YNFKEQ. The length of the CDR3 is 16 residues. Trimming cost V 1 base and J 4 bases, with 16 bases left between them. The CDR3 loop reads CASSQVVQFLGTEAFF. CDR3 nucleotide sequence: TGTGCCAGCAGCCAAGTAGTACAGTTTCTGGGCACTGAAGCTTTCTTT.

The chain links TRBV28 to TRBJ2-3; maybe TRBD1 (6 bases). This CDR3 contains 12 residues. V lost 3 bases and J 8 bases, leaving 9 bases between the germline ends. Germline V gene data show CDR1 as MDHEN and CDR2 as SYDVKM. The CDR3 DNA reads as TGTGCCAGCAGTTTGTCCAGGGGTACGCAGTATTTT. It is translated as CASSLSRGTQYF.

This chain links TRBV28 with TRBJ2-1; 10 bases are shared with TRBD1. Trimming cost V 5 bases and J 7 bases; bases outside gene matches: 8. The CDR3 sequence is 15 residues long. CDR1 is MDHEN and CDR2 is SYDVKM in the germline V gene. The CDR3 protein is CASSPPDRGWNEQFF. The CDR3 DNA sequence: TGTGCCAGCAGTCCCCCGGACAGGGGGTGGAATGAGCAGTTCTTC.

The gene calls are TRBV23-1 and TRBJ2-7, with 8 bases identical to TRBD1. TRBV23-1 is recorded as an ORF, its role being uncertain. J gave up 2 bases and V 0 bases, and 6 bases lay outside the gene matches. The CDR3 has 16 residues. The CDR3 region has the DNA TGCGCCAGCAGTCAATCGCTGGCACAGGGGGCCTACGAGCAGTACGTC. Protein sequence: CASSQSLAQGAYEQYV.

The chain employs TRBV10-3 and TRBJ1-5; 8 positions agree with TRBD1. The V and J ends lost 8 bases and 2 bases, in that order; junction bases with no gene match: 2. The germline V gene encodes CDR1 ENHRY and CDR2 SYGVKD. The CDR3 spans 13 residues. CDR3 sequence (DNA): TGTGCCATCGGACAGGGCGGCAATCAGCCCCAGCATTTT. Its translation is CAIGQGGNQPQHF.

In nucleotides, the CDR3 is TGTGCCATCAGTGAGGGCGCGGGGGGGTTGGAGACCCAGTACTTC. Translated, it gives CAISEGAGGLETQYF. The V call is TRBV10-3, the J call TRBJ2-5; 9 bases agree with TRBD2. Germline V CDR1 and CDR2: ENHRY, SYGVKD. Germline trimming cut 2 bases from V and 5 bases from J; bases unmatched to any gene: 6. This CDR3 region has 15 residues.

The V and J genes are TRBV2 and TRBJ2-5, with 7 nucleotides matching TRBD1. From germline, CDR1 is SNHLY and CDR2 FYNNEI. This CDR3 is built from 13 residues. J was trimmed by 6 bases and V by 4 bases; bases with no gene match: 5. The CDR3 region is CASSADRDQTQYF. For the CDR3, the DNA is TGTGCCAGCAGTGCCGACAGGGACCAGACCCAGTACTTC. The full variable domain, completed using reference TRBV2 and TRBJ2-5, is EPEVTQTPSHQVTQMGQEVILRCVPISNHLYFYWYRQILGQKVEFLVSFYNNEISEKSEIFDDQFSVERPDGSNFTLKIRSTKLEDSAMYFCASSADRDQTQYFGPGTRLLVL.

In DNA form, the CDR3 reads TGTGCCAGCAGTTCGGACACCCGCTATGGCTACACCTTC. Its protein product is CASSSDTRYGYTF. The chain uses TRBV6-1 and TRBJ1-2; TRBD1 might be the D (5 bases). Trimming removed 5 bases at V and 4 bases at J, with 11 bases between. The germline CDR1 and CDR2 sequences are MNHNS and SASEGT. The CDR3 loop spans 13 amino acids.

The chain carries TRBV9 and TRBJ1-6; D possibly corresponds to TRBD1 (5 bases). CDR1 is SGDLS and CDR2 is YYNGEE in the germline V gene. Trimming left V 2 bases short and J 6 bases short, with 15 bases between. The length of the CDR3 is 16 residues. CDR3 sequence: CASSVDGGAFNSPLHF. The DNA for the CDR3 is TGTGCCAGCAGCGTCGACGGCGGGGCCTTTAATTCACCCCTCCACTTT.

With regard to this clone: Within the sample, other DNA sequences also encode this same CDR3. The rearrangement uses TRBV2 and TRBJ2-5; 7 bases fit TRBD1. The germline CDR1 and CDR2 sequences are SNHLY and FYNNEI. The J segment lost 3 bases and the V segment lost 7 bases, leaving 5 bases of the junction unmatched. The CDR3 sequence is 13 residues long. CDR3 coding DNA: TGTGCCAGCACCAGGGACAGAGAAGAGACCCAGTACTTC. It encodes CASTRDREETQYF.

The rearrangement uses TRBV7-2 and TRBJ2-2; no definite D call. Germline assignment: CDR1 SGHTA and CDR2 FQGNSA. CDR3 size: 18 residues. Trimming removed 5 bases from V and 2 bases from J, with 21 bases in between. The CDR3 coding sequence is TGTGCCAGCAGCCCCCGTCGACACCTATTTAGTAACACCGGGGAGCTGTTTTTT. Protein product: CASSPRRHLFSNTGELFF.

This clone was recorded a few times. The chain uses TRBV7-9 and TRBJ2-1; no clear D. The germline V and J ends were trimmed by 5 bases and 9 bases, with 14 bases remaining between them. CDR1 and CDR2 from the germline V gene are SEHNR and FQNEAQ (reference sequence). The CDR3 contains 13 residues. The CDR3 DNA follows: TGTGCCAGCAGCCGCAATAGTGTCGGTGAGCAGTTCTTC. This translates into CASSRNSVGEQFF. Full variable domain (missing parts from reference TRBV7-9 and TRBJ2-1): DTGVSQNPRHKITKRGQNVTFRCDPISEHNRLYWYRQTLGQGPEFLTYFQNEAQLEKSRLLSDRFSAERPKGSFSTLEIQRTEQGDSAMYLCASSRNSVGEQFFGPGTRLTVL.

The chain combines TRBV5-8 with TRBJ2-3, with TRBD1 matching 7 bases. This CDR3 has 14 amino acids. The germline V gene has CDR1 SGHTS and CDR2 YDEGEE. The J segment lost 3 bases and the V segment lost 4 bases, leaving 5 bases of the junction unmatched. In DNA, the CDR3 is TGTGCCAGCAGCCTGAGACAGGGAACAGATACGCAGTATTTT. This translates into CASSLRQGTDTQYF.

The rearrangement links TRBV5-6 to TRBJ2-1; the D gene is possibly TRBD2 (7 bases). CDR1 is SGHDT and CDR2 is YYEEEE in the germline V gene. V was shortened by 4 bases and J by 0 bases, with 14 bases between the two germline ends. The length of the CDR3 is 16 residues. The CDR3 spells CASSLGGASSYNEQFF. The DNA for the CDR3 is TGTGCCAGCAGCCTTGGGGGGGCAAGCTCCTACAATGAGCAGTTCTTC.

This chain uses TRBV9 with TRBJ2-1; tentative D call: TRBD1 (5 bases). The CDR3 covers 15 residues. Germline V gene data show CDR1 as SGDLS and CDR2 as YYNGEE. V was pared by 0 bases and J by 4 bases, with 11 bases between. This chain's CDR3 is CASSVEGLRYNEQFF. The CDR3 DNA reads TGTGCCAGCAGCGTAGAGGGGTTGAGGTACAATGAGCAGTTCTTC.

The chain couples TRBV27 to TRBJ2-1; 13 bases map to TRBD2. Germline assignment: CDR1 MNHEY and CDR2 SMNVEV (reference sequence). V trimming: 6 bases; J trimming: 5 bases; junction bases outside the gene matches: 4. This CDR3 contains 15 residues. The CDR3 is CASSPGTSGDNEQFF. DNA of the CDR3: TGTGCCAGCAGCCCCGGGACTAGCGGGGACAATGAGCAGTTCTTC.

The gene calls are TRBV7-3 and TRBJ2-1, with 9 bases lining up with TRBD2. CDR1 and CDR2 from the germline V gene are SGHTA and FQGTGA. The CDR3 covers 16 residues. V shed 6 bases and J 5 bases; nucleotides not matched to a gene: 11. CDR3 sequence reads: CASSYPLAGGNNEQFF. The CDR3, as DNA: TGTGCCAGCAGTTACCCCCTGGCGGGGGGGAACAATGAGCAGTTCTTC.

The chain carries TRBV5-1 and TRBJ2-1, with 12 bases lining up with TRBD1. This CDR3 is 16 amino acids long. Germline V CDR1 and CDR2: SGHRS, YFSETQ. The V and J ends lost 4 bases and 9 bases, in that order; junction bases with no gene match: 11. The CDR3 loop reads CASSQTPGQGAFEQFF. DNA of the CDR3: TGCGCCAGCAGCCAAACTCCGGGACAGGGGGCGTTTGAGCAGTTCTTC.

This chain joins TRBV2 and TRBJ1-1; no reliable D call. This CDR3 has 13 residues. V gave up 9 bases and J gave up 2 bases, with 13 bases separating them. Germline CDR1 is SNHLY and CDR2 is FYNNEI. The CDR3 region is CARAGLGNTEAFF. DNA for the CDR3: TGTGCCAGGGCCGGGTTAGGAAACACTGAAGCTTTCTTT. The full variable domain, in which reference TRBV2 and TRBJ1-1 provide the parts outside the CDR3, is EPEVTQTPSHQVTQMGQEVILRCVPISNHLYFYWYRQILGQKVEFLVSFYNNEISEKSEIFDDQFSVERPDGSNFTLKIRSTKLEDSAMYFCARAGLGNTEAFFGQGTRLTVV.

The genes are TRBV6-9 and TRBJ2-5; the D gene is possibly TRBD2 (5 bases). Germline V CDR1 and CDR2: MNHGY, SVAAGI. The CDR3 consists of 14 residues. V was clipped by 6 bases and J by 5 bases, with 16 bases between them. CDR3 in amino acids: CASRPRERKETQYF. Written as DNA, the CDR3 is TGTGCCAGCAGGCCTAGGGAGAGAAAGGAGACCCAGTACTTC.

In this sample, this clone turned up a few times. This chain joins TRBV7-2 and TRBJ2-1; the match to TRBD2 covers 12 bases. The ends lost 1 base at V and 1 base at J; junction bases unmatched: 8. In germline, CDR1 is SGHTA, CDR2 FQGNSA. The CDR3 is 19 residues long. CDR3 bases: TGTGCCAGCAGCTTAGATCCCCCTAGCGGGGGGGGGTCCTACAATGAGCAGTTCTTC. Protein sequence: CASSLDPPSGGGSYNEQFF.

The chain carries TRBV30 and TRBJ1-2; TRBD1 is a possible D gene (5 bases). V shed 4 bases and J shed 4 bases, with 13 bases lying between them. The length of the CDR3 is 13 residues. Germline CDR1 is GTSNPN and CDR2 is SVGIG (reference sequence). CDR3 coding DNA: TGTGCCTGGATGTTCAGGGTGGGCTATGGCTACACCTTC. This encodes CAWMFRVGYGYTF.

This chain joins TRBV18 and TRBJ2-7; 11 positions match TRBD2. J was trimmed by 6 bases and V by 3 bases; bases with no gene match: 1. This CDR3 spans 13 amino acids. CDR1 is KGHSH, CDR2 LQKENI, per germline. CDR3 DNA: TGTGCCAGCTCACCGACTAGCGGGGTCGAGCAGTACGTC. Amino acids: CASSPTSGVEQYV.